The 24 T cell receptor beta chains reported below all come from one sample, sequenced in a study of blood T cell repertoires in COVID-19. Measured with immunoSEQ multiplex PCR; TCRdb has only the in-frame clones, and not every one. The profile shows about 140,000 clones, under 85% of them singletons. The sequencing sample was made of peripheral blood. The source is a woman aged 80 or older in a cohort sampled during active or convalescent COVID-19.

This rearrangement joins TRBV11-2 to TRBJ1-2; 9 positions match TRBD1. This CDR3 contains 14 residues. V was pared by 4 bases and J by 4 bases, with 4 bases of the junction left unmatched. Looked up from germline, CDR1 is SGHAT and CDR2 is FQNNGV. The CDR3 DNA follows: TGTGCCAGCAGCTGGGACAGGGCCTCCTATGGCTACACCTTC. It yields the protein CASSWDRASYGYTF.

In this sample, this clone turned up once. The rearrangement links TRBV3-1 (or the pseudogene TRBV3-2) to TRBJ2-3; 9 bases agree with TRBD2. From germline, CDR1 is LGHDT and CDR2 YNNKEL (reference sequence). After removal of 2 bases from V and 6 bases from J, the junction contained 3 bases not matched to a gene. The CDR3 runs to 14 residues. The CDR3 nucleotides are TGTGCCAGCAGCCAACTAGCGGGGTGGGATACGCAGTATTTT. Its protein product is CASSQLAGWDTQYF.

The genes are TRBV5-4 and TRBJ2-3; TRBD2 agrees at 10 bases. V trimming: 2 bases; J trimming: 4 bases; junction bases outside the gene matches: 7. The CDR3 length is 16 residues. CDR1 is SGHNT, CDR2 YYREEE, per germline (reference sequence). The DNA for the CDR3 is TGTGCCAGCAGCTTCGGGGGGGGACTAGCGCCAGATACGCAGTATTTT. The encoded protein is CASSFGGGLAPDTQYF.

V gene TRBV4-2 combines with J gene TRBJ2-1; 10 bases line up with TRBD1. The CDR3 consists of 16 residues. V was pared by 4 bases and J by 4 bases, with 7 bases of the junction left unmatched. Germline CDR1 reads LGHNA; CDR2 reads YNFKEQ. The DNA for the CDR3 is TGTGCCAGCAGCCTCCGTCCGGGACAGGGGTACAATGAGCAGTTCTTC. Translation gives CASSLRPGQGYNEQFF.

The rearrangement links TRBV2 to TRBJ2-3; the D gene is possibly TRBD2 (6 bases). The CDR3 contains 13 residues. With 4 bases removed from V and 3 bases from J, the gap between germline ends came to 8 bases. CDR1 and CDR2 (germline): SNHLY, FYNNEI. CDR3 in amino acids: CASSGAGTDTQYF. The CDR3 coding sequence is TGTGCCAGCAGTGGTGCGGGGACAGATACGCAGTATTTT. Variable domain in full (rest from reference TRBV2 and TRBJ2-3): EPEVTQTPSHQVTQMGQEVILRCVPISNHLYFYWYRQILGQKVEFLVSFYNNEISEKSEIFDDQFSVERPDGSNFTLKIRSTKLEDSAMYFCASSGAGTDTQYFGPGTRLTVL.

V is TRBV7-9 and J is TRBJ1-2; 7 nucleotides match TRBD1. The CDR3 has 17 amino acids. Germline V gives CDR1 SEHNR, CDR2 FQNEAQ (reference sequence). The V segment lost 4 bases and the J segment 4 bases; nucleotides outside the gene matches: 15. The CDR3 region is CASSSPISPQGSYGYTF. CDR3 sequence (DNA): TGTGCCAGCAGCTCACCGATCTCCCCACAGGGGAGCTATGGCTACACCTTC.

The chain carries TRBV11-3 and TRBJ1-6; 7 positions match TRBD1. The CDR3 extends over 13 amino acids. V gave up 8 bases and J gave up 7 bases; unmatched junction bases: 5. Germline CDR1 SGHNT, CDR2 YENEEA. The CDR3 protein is CASGEQGNSPLHF. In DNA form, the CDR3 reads TGTGCCAGCGGAGAACAGGGGAATTCACCCCTCCACTTT. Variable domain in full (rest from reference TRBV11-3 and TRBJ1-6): EAGVVQSPRYKIIEKKQPVAFWCNPISGHNTLYWYLQNLGQGPELLIRYENEEAVDDSQLPKDRFSAERLKGVDSTLKIQPAELGDSAVYLCASGEQGNSPLHFGNGTRLTVT.

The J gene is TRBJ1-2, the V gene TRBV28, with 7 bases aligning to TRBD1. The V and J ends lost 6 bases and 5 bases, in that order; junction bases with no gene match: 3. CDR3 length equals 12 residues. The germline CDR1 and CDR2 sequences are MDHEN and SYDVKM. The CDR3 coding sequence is TGTGCCAGCAGGGGACAGTTGTATGGCTACACCTTC. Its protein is CASRGQLYGYTF.

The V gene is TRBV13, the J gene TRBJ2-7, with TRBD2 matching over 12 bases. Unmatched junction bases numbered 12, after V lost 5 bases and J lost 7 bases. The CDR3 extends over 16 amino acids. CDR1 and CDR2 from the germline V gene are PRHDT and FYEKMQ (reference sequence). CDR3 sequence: CASSGYTSGGPSEQYF. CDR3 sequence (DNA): TGTGCCAGCAGCGGGTATACTAGCGGGGGGCCGTCAGAGCAGTACTTC. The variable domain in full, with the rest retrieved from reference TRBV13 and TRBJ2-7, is AAGVIQSPRHLIKEKRETATLKCYPIPRHDTVYWYQQGPGQDPQFLISFYEKMQSDKGSIPDRFSAQQFSDYHSELNMSSLELGDSALYFCASSGYTSGGPSEQYFGPGTRLTVT.

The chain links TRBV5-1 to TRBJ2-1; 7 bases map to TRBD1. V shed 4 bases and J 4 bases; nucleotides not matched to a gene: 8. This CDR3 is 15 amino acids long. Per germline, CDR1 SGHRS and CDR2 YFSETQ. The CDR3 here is CASSIAGTAYNEQFF. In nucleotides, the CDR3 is TGCGCCAGCAGCATAGCCGGGACAGCGTACAATGAGCAGTTCTTC. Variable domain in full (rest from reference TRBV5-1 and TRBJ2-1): KAGVTQTPRYLIKTRGQQVTLSCSPISGHRSVSWYQQTPGQGLQFLFEYFSETQRNKGNFPGRFSGRQFSNSRSEMNVSTLELGDSALYLCASSIAGTAYNEQFFGPGTRLTVL.

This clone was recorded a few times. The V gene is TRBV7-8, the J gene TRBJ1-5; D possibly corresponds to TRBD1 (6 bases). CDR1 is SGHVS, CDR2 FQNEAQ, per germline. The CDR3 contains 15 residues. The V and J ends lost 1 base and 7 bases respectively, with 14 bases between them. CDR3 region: CASSLGVTRGQPQHF. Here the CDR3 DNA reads TGTGCCAGCAGCTTAGGTGTGACCAGGGGACAGCCCCAGCATTTT.

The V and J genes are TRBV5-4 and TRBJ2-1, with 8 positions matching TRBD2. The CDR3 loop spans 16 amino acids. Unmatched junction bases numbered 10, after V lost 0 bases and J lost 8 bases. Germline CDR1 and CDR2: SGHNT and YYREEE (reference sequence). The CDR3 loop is CASSLEVGGASDEQFF. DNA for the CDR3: TGTGCCAGCAGCTTGGAGGTCGGGGGGGCCTCGGATGAGCAGTTCTTC.

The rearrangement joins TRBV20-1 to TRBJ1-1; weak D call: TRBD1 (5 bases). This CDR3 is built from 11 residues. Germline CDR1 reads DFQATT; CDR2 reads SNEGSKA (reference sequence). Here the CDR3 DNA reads TGCAGGGGGCGCCGGGACACTGAAGCTTTCTTT. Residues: CRGRRDTEAFF.

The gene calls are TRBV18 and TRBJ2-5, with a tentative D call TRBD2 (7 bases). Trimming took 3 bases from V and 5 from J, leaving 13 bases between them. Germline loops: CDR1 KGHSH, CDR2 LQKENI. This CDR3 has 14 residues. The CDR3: CASSPRGSGETQYF. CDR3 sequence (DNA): TGTGCCAGCTCACCCAGGGGTAGCGGGGAGACCCAGTACTTC.

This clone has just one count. The CDR3 region is CAISLSSYEQYF. The CDR3, as DNA: TGTGCCATCAGTCTGAGCTCCTACGAGCAGTACTTC. The chain combines TRBV10-3 with TRBJ2-7; no definite D call. The germline CDR1 and CDR2 sequences are ENHRY and SYGVKD. The germline V and J ends were trimmed by 5 bases and 0 bases, with 5 bases remaining between them. The length of the CDR3 is 12 residues.

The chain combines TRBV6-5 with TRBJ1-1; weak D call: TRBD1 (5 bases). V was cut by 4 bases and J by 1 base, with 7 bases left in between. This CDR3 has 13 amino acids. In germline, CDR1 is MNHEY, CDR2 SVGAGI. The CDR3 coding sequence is TGTGCCAGCAGTTGGACACCGAACACTGAAGCTTTCTTT. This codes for CASSWTPNTEAFF.

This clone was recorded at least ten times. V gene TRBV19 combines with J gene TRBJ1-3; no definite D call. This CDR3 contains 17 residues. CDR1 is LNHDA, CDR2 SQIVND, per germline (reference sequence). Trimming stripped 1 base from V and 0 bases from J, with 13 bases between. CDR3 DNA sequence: TGTGCCAGTAGTATAGGGCTGGGCAGAACCTCTGGAAACACCATATATTTT. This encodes CASSIGLGRTSGNTIYF.

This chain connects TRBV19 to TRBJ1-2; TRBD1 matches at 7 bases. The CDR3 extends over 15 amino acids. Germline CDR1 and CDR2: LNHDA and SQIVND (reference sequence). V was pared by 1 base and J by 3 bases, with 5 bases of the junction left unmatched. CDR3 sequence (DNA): TGTGCCAGTAGTATAGTCAAAGGGGGCGACTATGGCTACACCTTC. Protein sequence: CASSIVKGGDYGYTF.

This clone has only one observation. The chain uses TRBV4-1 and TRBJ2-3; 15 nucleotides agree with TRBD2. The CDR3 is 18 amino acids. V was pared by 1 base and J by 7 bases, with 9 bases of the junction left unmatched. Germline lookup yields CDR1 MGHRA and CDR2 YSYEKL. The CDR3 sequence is CASSQGTSGGALLNTQYF. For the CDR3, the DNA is TGCGCCAGCAGCCAAGGGACTAGCGGGGGGGCGTTGTTAAATACGCAGTATTTT.

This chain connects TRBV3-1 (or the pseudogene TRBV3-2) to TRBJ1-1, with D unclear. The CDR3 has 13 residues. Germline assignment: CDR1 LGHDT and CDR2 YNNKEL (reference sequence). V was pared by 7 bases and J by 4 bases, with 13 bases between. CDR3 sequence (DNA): TGTGCCAGCAACGGGGATGATAGCACTGAAGCTTTCTTT. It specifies CASNGDDSTEAFF.

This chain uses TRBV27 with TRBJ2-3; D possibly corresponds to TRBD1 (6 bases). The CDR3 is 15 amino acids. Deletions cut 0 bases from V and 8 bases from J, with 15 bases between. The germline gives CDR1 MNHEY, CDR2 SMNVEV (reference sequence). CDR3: CASSLSQGLAGTQYF. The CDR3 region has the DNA TGTGCCAGCAGTTTATCTCAGGGGCTGGCCGGTACGCAGTATTTT.

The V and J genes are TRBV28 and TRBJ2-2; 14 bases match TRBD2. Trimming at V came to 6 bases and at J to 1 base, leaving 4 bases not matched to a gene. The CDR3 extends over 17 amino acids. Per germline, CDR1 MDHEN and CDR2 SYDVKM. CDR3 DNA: TGTGCCAGCAGGGCGACTAGCGGGGGGGAGAACACCGGGGAGCTGTTTTTT. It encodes CASRATSGGENTGELFF.

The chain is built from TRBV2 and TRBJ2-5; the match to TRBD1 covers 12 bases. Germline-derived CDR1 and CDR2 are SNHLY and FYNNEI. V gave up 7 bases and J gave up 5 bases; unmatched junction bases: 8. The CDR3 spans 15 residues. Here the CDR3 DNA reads TGTGCCAGCACGGGACAGGGGGCGCTTGGGGAGACCCAGTACTTC. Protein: CASTGQGALGETQYF.

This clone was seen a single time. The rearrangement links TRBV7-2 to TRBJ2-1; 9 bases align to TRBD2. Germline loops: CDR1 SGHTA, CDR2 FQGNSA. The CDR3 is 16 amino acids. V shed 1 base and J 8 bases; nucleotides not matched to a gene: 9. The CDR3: CASSLVGSGGLYEQFF. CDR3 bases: TGTGCCAGCAGCTTAGTGGGTAGCGGGGGTCTATATGAGCAGTTCTTC.